The present T cell receptor (beta chain) was sequenced within a study of regulatory T cells in long-lasting Graves disease. This clonotype was counted many times. Its antigen is as yet unknown. With iRepertoire HTBI primers and Arm-PCR of CDR3 regions, TCR beta libraries were built. A single record per CDR3 protein comes from TCRdb applying MiXCR to the multiplex PCR reads. This sample has roughly 420,000 distinct CDR3 sequences, with 14% found just once. Study-wide results and caveats: TCR diversity was lower in persistent Graves' patients (versus newly diagnosed ones).

Time point reported: newly diagnosed GD, antithyroid drugs for less than 3 months. Construction of the TCR library relied on RNA isolated from PBMCs. The CDR3 runs to 15 residues. Trimming cost V 3 bases and J 2 bases, with 11 bases left between them. This same sample was also part of a study on T cells in Graves' hyperthyroidism and ophthalmopathy.

This material consisted of peripheral blood mononuclear cells (PBMCs), taken at new diagnosis, from a patient treated with antithyroid drugs. The TCR sequence derives from a woman in her 50s with Graves disease. The chain couples TRBV12-3 or TRBV12-4 to TRBJ1-5; the D gene is possibly TRBD1 (6 bases). The DNA of the CDR3 is TGTGCCAGCAGTTTTCGGACAGACCGCAATCAGCCCCAGCATTTT. Translating gives CASSFRTDRNQPQHF.